Sequencing of this TCR beta chain was carried out in a study of cytomegalovirus exposure and HLA in healthy donors. Details on this clone: What it binds is not known.

PCR was performed using 60 Vbeta and 13 Jbeta primers. TCRdb's table, derived via immunoSEQ multiplex PCR, lists solely in-frame clones and lacks some. Found here are more than 100,000 clones, approximately 79% of them singletons; the top ten hold 4.2%. V dropped 5 bases and J dropped 5; count of bases not matched to a gene: 15. The CDR3 sequence is 19 residues long. Looked up from germline, CDR1 is MNHEY and CDR2 is SMNVEV (reference sequence). General study points: A later analysis revealed that TCR association rates differed between HLA loci, peaking at DRB1 and bottoming out at HLA-C. TRBV6-2, TRBV6-3 and other indistinguishable V segments were excluded. The CMV antigen specificity of a few CMV-associated chains was confirmed through in vitro analysis.

This TCR was sampled from a man in his forties or fifties in good health and CMV-seropositive. This chain links TRBV27 with TRBJ2-7; 16 bases match TRBD2. Specimen: PBMCs. The CDR3 loop reads CASSNRAGLAGGSNNEQYF. The CDR3 coding sequence is TGTGCCAGCAGTAACCGCGCGGGACTAGCGGGAGGGTCCAATAACGAGCAGTACTTC.